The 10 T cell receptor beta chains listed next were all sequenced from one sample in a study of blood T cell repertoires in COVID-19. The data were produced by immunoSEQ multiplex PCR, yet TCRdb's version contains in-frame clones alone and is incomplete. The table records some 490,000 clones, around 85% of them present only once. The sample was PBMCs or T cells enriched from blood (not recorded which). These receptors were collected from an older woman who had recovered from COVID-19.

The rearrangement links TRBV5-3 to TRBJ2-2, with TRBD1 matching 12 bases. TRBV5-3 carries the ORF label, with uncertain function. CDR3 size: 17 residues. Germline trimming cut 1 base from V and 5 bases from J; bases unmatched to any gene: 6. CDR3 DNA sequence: TGTGCCAGAAGCTTGATTCGGGACAGGGGGCGAACCGGGGAGCTGTTTTTT. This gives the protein CARSLIRDRGRTGELFF.

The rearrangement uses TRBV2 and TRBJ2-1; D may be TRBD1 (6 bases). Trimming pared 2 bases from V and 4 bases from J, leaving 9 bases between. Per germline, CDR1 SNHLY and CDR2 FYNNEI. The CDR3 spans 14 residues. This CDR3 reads CASSEWTEYNEQFF. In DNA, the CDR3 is TGTGCCAGCAGTGAATGGACAGAATACAATGAGCAGTTCTTC.

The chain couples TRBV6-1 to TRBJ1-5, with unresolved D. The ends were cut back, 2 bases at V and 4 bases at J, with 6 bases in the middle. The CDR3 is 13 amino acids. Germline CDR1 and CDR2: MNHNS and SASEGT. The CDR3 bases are TGTGCCAGCAGTGAAAGCTCTAATCAGCCCCAGCATTTT. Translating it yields CASSESSNQPQHF.

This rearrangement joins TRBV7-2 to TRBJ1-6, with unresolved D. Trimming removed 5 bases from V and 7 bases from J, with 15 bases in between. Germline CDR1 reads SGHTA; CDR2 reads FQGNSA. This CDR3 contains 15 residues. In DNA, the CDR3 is TGTGCCAGCAGCGCGGGAGGGAGACTGAATTCACCCCTCCACTTT. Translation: CASSAGGRLNSPLHF.

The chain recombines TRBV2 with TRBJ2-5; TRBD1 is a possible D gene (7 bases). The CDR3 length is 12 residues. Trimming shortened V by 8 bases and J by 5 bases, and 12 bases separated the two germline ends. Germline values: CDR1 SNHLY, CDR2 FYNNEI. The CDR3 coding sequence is TGTGCCAGCGATCAGGGGGGCGAGACCCAGTACTTC. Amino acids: CASDQGGETQYF. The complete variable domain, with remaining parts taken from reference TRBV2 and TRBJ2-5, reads EPEVTQTPSHQVTQMGQEVILRCVPISNHLYFYWYRQILGQKVEFLVSFYNNEISEKSEIFDDQFSVERPDGSNFTLKIRSTKLEDSAMYFCASDQGGETQYFGPGTRLLVL.

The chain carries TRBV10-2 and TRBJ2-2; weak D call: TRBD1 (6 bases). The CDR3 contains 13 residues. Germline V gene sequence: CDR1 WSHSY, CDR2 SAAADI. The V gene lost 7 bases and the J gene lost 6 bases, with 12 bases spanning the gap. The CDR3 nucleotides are TGCGCCAGCAATACACAGGGTGCCGGGGAGCTGTTTTTT. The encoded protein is CASNTQGAGELFF.

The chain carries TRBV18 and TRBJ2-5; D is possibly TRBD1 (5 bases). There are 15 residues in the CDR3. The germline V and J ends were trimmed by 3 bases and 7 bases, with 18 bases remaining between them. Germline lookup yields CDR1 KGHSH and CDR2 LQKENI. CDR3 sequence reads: CASSPSRGTGGTQYF. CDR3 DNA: TGTGCCAGCTCACCGTCCCGAGGTACAGGCGGGACCCAGTACTTC. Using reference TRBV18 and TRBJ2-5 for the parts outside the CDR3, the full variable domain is NAGVMQNPRHLVRRRGQEARLRCSPMKGHSHVYWYRQLPEEGLKFMVYLQKENIIDESGMPKERFSAEFPKEGPSILRIQQVVRGDSAAYFCASSPSRGTGGTQYFGPGTRLLVL.

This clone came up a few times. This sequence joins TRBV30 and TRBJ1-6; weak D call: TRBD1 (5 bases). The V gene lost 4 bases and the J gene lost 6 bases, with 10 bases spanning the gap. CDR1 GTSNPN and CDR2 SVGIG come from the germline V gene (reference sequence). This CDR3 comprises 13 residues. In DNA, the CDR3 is TGTGCCTGGAACTGGCAGGGTAATTCACCCCTCCACTTT. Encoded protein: CAWNWQGNSPLHF.

CDR3 amino acids: CASRRSPGALKGDTEAFF. The CDR3 nucleotides are TGTGCCAGTAGACGCTCGCCCGGGGCGCTAAAGGGGGACACTGAAGCTTTCTTT. The chain employs TRBV19 and TRBJ1-1; the D gene is possibly TRBD1 (6 bases). The V end lost 6 bases, the J end lost 3 bases, and 26 bases lay between the germline ends. This CDR3 has 18 residues. Per the germline V gene, CDR1 is LNHDA and CDR2 is SQIVND (reference sequence). The variable domain in full, completed from reference TRBV19 and TRBJ1-1, reads DGGITQSPKYLFRKEGQNVTLSCEQNLNHDAMYWYRQDPGQGLRLIYYSQIVNDFQKGDIAEGYSVSREKKESFPLTVTSAQKNPTAFYLCASRRSPGALKGDTEAFFGQGTRLTVV.

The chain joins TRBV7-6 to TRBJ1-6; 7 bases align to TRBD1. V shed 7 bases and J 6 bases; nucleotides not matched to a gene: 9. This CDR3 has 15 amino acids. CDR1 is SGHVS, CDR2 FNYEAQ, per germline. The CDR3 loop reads CASTSTTGFNSPLHF. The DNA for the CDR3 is TGTGCCAGCACTTCAACGACAGGGTTTAATTCACCCCTCCACTTT.